This T cell receptor (beta chain) is drawn from a study of cytomegalovirus exposure and HLA in healthy donors. 13 Jbeta primers and 60 Vbeta primers were used for the PCR. Measured with immunoSEQ multiplex PCR; TCRdb has only the in-frame clones, and not every one. Of some 150,000 clones in the sample, approximately 80% were seen once. The germline gives CDR1 KGHSH, CDR2 LQKENI. The V end was cut by 1 base, the J end by 2 bases, with 9 bases between. The CDR3 sequence is 15 residues long. Sequencing was done on a sample of PBMCs. The receptor comes from a woman between 40 and 55 years old in good health and CMV-seronegative. The chain recombines TRBV18 with TRBJ1-5; D possibly corresponds to TRBD1 (6 bases). In DNA form, the CDR3 reads TGTGCCAGCTCACCACAACAGGGTGGCAATCAGCCCCAGCATTTT. This codes for CASSPQQGGNQPQHF. Filled out from reference TRBV18 and TRBJ1-5, the complete variable domain reads NAGVMQNPRHLVRRRGQEARLRCSPMKGHSHVYWYRQLPEEGLKFMVYLQKENIIDESGMPKERFSAEFPKEGPSILRIQQVVRGDSAAYFCASSPQQGGNQPQHFGDGTRLSIL.